Listed below are T cell receptor beta chains from one sample, sequenced in a study of T-cell memory formation after mild COVID-19. One entry per CDR3 protein results from TCRdb running MiXCR on the 5' RACE reads. The table lists about 560,000 distinct CDR3 sequences, less than 25% of them singletons, with 7% to 9% in the top ten. Material: PBMCs or a T cell subset sorted from them (not recorded which). These receptors were obtained from an adult woman who had mild COVID-19 (a few samples of this study predate the infection). Cell type and time point are not known. CDR3s include the opening cysteine and the closing phenylalanine or tryptophan. Fields, in order: D gene, J gene, V gene, clone size, CDR3 DNA, CDR3 protein. The D gene is left open where the match is weak. Clone size is not always given. Where it is, it says once, few, many or a class for expanded clones.

D: -
J: TRBJ1-4
V: TRBV4-1
size: -
DNA: TGCGCCAGCAGCCATCTCGGGGGGGCCGATGAAAAACTGTTTTTT
CDR3: CASSHLGGADEKLFF

D: -
J: TRBJ2-2
V: TRBV20-1
size: -
DNA: TGCAGTGCTAGGTGGGAATCCGGGGAGCTGTTTTTT
CDR3: CSARWESGELFF

D: -
J: TRBJ1-2
V: TRBV6-5
size: -
DNA: TGTGCCAGCAGTCCCAGATCCGGGACTCAGGCTAACTATGGCTACACCTTC
CDR3: CASSPRSGTQANYGYTF

D: -
J: TRBJ2-3
V: TRBV10-3
size: few
DNA: TGTGCCATCAGCCTAAGGCCAGCTACGACGACAGATACGCAGTATTTT
CDR3: CAISLRPATTTDTQYF

D: -
J: TRBJ1-6
V: TRBV7-6
size: few
DNA: TGTGCCAGCAGCTTAGGGGCAGGGACTACATCACCCCTCCACTTT
CDR3: CASSLGAGTTSPLHF

D: -
J: TRBJ1-5
V: TRBV7-8
size: few
DNA: TGTGCCAGCAGCCCCGGACGGATTAGCAATCAGCCCCAGCATTTT
CDR3: CASSPGRISNQPQHF

D: TRBD1
J: TRBJ1-1
V: TRBV6-6
size: -
DNA: TGTGCCAGCAGTTACCACGGATCCTCGGGACAGGGGGCGTTCTCTGAAGCTTTCTTT
CDR3: CASSYHGSSGQGAFSEAFF

D: -
J: TRBJ1-1
V: TRBV5-1
size: -
DNA: TGCGCCAGCAGCTTGGAAGGGGGTGAAGCTTTCTTT
CDR3: CASSLEGGEAFF

D: TRBD2
J: TRBJ2-7
V: TRBV7-2
size: -
DNA: TGTGCCAGCAGCTTAGCGACTAGCGGCGAGCAGTACTTC
CDR3: CASSLATSGEQYF

D: TRBD1
J: TRBJ2-7
V: TRBV7-9
size: few
DNA: TGTGCCAGCAGCTTATTTGCGGGACAGGGGGCCCACGAGCAGTACTTC
CDR3: CASSLFAGQGAHEQYF

D: TRBD2
J: TRBJ2-3
V: TRBV7-2
size: -
DNA: TGTGCCAGCAGACCGATGCGGGAGGGGACAGATACGCAGTATTTT
CDR3: CASRPMREGTDTQYF

D: TRBD1
J: TRBJ1-1
V: TRBV7-9
size: -
DNA: TGTGCCAGCAGCCCGAGGACAGGATTTTTCTCAACTGAAGCTTTCTTT
CDR3: CASSPRTGFFSTEAFF

D: TRBD1
J: TRBJ2-7
V: TRBV24-1
size: -
DNA: TGTGCCACCAGTGCCCCGGGACAGGGGCTCCACGAGCAGTACTTC
CDR3: CATSAPGQGLHEQYF

D: TRBD2
J: TRBJ2-3
V: TRBV20-1
size: -
DNA: TGCAGTGCTAGTCCTAGCGGATCCACAGATACGCAGTATTTT
CDR3: CSASPSGSTDTQYF

D: -
J: TRBJ2-7
V: TRBV10-3
size: -
DNA: TGTGCCATCAGTGAGCTAGACTACGAGCAGTACTTC
CDR3: CAISELDYEQYF

D: TRBD1
J: TRBJ1-4
V: TRBV9
size: many
DNA: TGTGCCAGCAGCGTAGGAAGACAGGGAATGTATGAAAAACTGTTTTTT
CDR3: CASSVGRQGMYEKLFF

D: -
J: TRBJ2-7
V: TRBV12-3/TRBV12-4
size: few
DNA: TGTGCCAGCAGTCCAGACAGCCACGAGCAGTACTTC
CDR3: CASSPDSHEQYF

D: -
J: TRBJ1-1
V: TRBV3-1
size: -
DNA: TGTGCCAGCAGCGGGAGAGGGAGGTCCACTGAAGCTTTCTTT
CDR3: CASSGRGRSTEAFF

D: TRBD1
J: TRBJ2-1
V: TRBV5-1
size: -
DNA: TGCGCCAGCAGCCCCTTGGACAGGCCCAATGAGCAGTTCTTC
CDR3: CASSPLDRPNEQFF

D: -
J: TRBJ2-1
V: TRBV7-9
size: many
DNA: TGTGCCAGCAGCTTAGACGGCAATCTCAATGAGCAGTTCTTC
CDR3: CASSLDGNLNEQFF

D: TRBD1
J: TRBJ2-7
V: TRBV7-9
size: few
DNA: TGTGCCAGCAGCAATCCGGACAGGGTCCACGAGCAGTACTTC
CDR3: CASSNPDRVHEQYF

D: -
J: TRBJ2-5
V: TRBV6-1
size: -
DNA: TGTGCCAGCAGTCGGGGGCGGGAGTCTCTCACCCAGTACTTC
CDR3: CASSRGRESLTQYF

D: -
J: TRBJ1-1
V: TRBV7-9
size: -
DNA: TGTGCCAGCAGCTTTCCCTGGGGACTTACTGAAGCTTTCTTT
CDR3: CASSFPWGLTEAFF

D: -
J: TRBJ2-3
V: TRBV5-1
size: -
DNA: TGCGCCAGCAGCGCGTATGGGGGCTCCCCAGATACGCAGTATTTT
CDR3: CASSAYGGSPDTQYF

D: -
J: TRBJ2-1
V: TRBV5-1
size: few
DNA: TGCGCCAGCAGCTTGGCTGGCGGGGTCTATGAGCAGTTCTTC
CDR3: CASSLAGGVYEQFF

D: TRBD2
J: TRBJ2-7
V: TRBV7-9
size: -
DNA: TGTGCCAGCAGCCCCTCCGGGACTATCAGACCCAGGCGGTACTTC
CDR3: CASSPSGTIRPRRYF

D: -
J: TRBJ1-1
V: TRBV7-2
size: many
DNA: TGTGCCAGCAGCCTCGCCTACACTGAAGCTTTCTTT
CDR3: CASSLAYTEAFF

D: -
J: TRBJ2-7
V: TRBV9
size: few
DNA: TGTGCCAGCAGCGTAGGAGGGTCGGGCTACGAGCAGTACTTC
CDR3: CASSVGGSGYEQYF

D: TRBD2
J: TRBJ2-1
V: TRBV4-1
size: -
DNA: TGCGCCAGCAGCCAGGCGGGGGGGCTCCCTGAGCAGTTCTTC
CDR3: CASSQAGGLPEQFF

D: -
J: TRBJ2-6
V: TRBV27
size: few
DNA: TGTGCCAGCAGCATAAGTATCTCTGGGGCCAACGTCCTGACTTTC
CDR3: CASSISISGANVLTF

D: -
J: TRBJ2-6
V: TRBV30
size: once
DNA: TGTGCCTGGAGTTTGGGTCGGATCTCTGGGGCCAACGTCCTGACTTTC
CDR3: CAWSLGRISGANVLTF

D: -
J: TRBJ1-5
V: TRBV6-1
size: -
DNA: TGTGCCAGCAGTGAAAGCCCTAGGGGGACATGGCATCTGGGGAATCAGCCCCAGCATTTT
CDR3: CASSESPRGTWHLGNQPQHF

D: TRBD2
J: TRBJ2-7
V: TRBV20-1
size: -
DNA: TGCAGTGCTGCTGACTCCGGGACTAGCGCTGGCGAGCAGTACTTC
CDR3: CSAADSGTSAGEQYF

D: -
J: TRBJ2-7
V: TRBV30
size: -
DNA: TGTGCCTGGAGCGGACGGGCCTACGAGCAGTACTTC
CDR3: CAWSGRAYEQYF

D: -
J: TRBJ2-7
V: TRBV20-1
size: few
DNA: TGCAGTGCTAGAGATCCTACCTACGAGCAGTACTTC
CDR3: CSARDPTYEQYF

D: TRBD1
J: TRBJ1-2
V: TRBV7-9
size: -
DNA: TGTGCCAGCAGCTCAACCGCCCAGGGGGCGTATGGCTACACCTTC
CDR3: CASSSTAQGAYGYTF

D: -
J: TRBJ1-1
V: TRBV2
size: -
DNA: TGTGCCAGCAGTATTCTGGCCAAGAACACTGAAGCTTTCTTT
CDR3: CASSILAKNTEAFF

D: -
J: TRBJ2-3
V: TRBV7-9
size: few
DNA: TGTGCAGCCGTCCAGGGAGACACCACAGATACGCAGTATTTT
CDR3: CAAVQGDTTDTQYF

D: -
J: TRBJ2-4
V: TRBV15
size: few
DNA: TGTGCCACCAGCAGAGATGAGGGCATTCAGTACTTC
CDR3: CATSRDEGIQYF

D: -
J: TRBJ1-1
V: TRBV7-8
size: -
DNA: TGTGCCAGCAGCTTAGAGTATTGGGGCCTAGGTGACGTGAAGACTGAAGCTTTCTTT
CDR3: CASSLEYWGLGDVKTEAFF

D: -
J: TRBJ2-7
V: TRBV3-1
size: -
DNA: TGTGCCAGCAGCCCCCGGACCCAGTCCTACGAGCAGTACTTC
CDR3: CASSPRTQSYEQYF

D: -
J: TRBJ1-6
V: TRBV5-5
size: few
DNA: TGTGCCAGCAGCTTAGGGGGGACATTGAATTCACCCCTCCACTTT
CDR3: CASSLGGTLNSPLHF

D: TRBD1
J: TRBJ2-5
V: TRBV2
size: few
DNA: TGTGCCAGCAACCGAGAAACCGGGACAGGTACCCAAGAGACCCAGTACTTC
CDR3: CASNRETGTGTQETQYF

D: -
J: TRBJ2-1
V: TRBV14
size: few
DNA: TGTGCCAGCAGCCAGGTGGCCCGATTCCATGAGCAGTTCTTC
CDR3: CASSQVARFHEQFF

D: -
J: TRBJ2-1
V: TRBV19
size: -
DNA: TGTGCCAGTAGCACACGTCTCGTATTTTACAATGAGCAGTTCTTC
CDR3: CASSTRLVFYNEQFF